These 27 T cell receptor beta chains were all obtained from the same sample, sequenced in a study of Ad26.COV2.S vaccination and SARS-CoV-2 variants. This table comes from immunoSEQ multiplex PCR, and its TCRdb copy is limited to in-frame clones, with some not included. The sample contains around 300,000 clones, about 89% of which appear only once. Stated treatment: 15 to 20 received Ad26.COV2.S at low or high dose, single or two shots; five or six received placebo; per-sample allocation not given. Each sample was drawn 63 days after the first injection (of vaccine or placebo). The sequenced sample was peripheral blood, obtained in a trial of Ad26.COV2.S vaccine versus placebo. The receptor set was obtained from a person between 18 and 59 years old who received the Ad26.COV2.S COVID-19 vaccine or a placebo.

V is TRBV6-6 and J is TRBJ1-3, with a tentative D call TRBD1 (6 bases). Germline CDR1 reads MNHNY; CDR2 reads SVGAGI (reference sequence). There are 13 residues in the CDR3. Trimming pared 4 bases from V and 7 bases from J, leaving 11 bases between. The CDR3 is CASSSSGANTIYF. CDR3 in DNA: TGTGCCAGCAGTTCCTCAGGGGCGAACACCATATATTTT.

This clone was seen a few times. The chain links TRBV3-1 (or the pseudogene TRBV3-2) to TRBJ1-2, with TRBD1 matching 7 bases. V was clipped by 0 bases and J by 6 bases; unmatched bases: 4. Per germline, CDR1 LGHDT and CDR2 YNNKEL (reference sequence). This CDR3 comprises 14 residues. DNA of the CDR3: TGTGCCAGCAGCCAAGACTCGACAGGGCATGGCTACACCTTC. Encoded protein: CASSQDSTGHGYTF.

The chain has TRBV5-1 and TRBJ2-7; D is possibly TRBD1 (6 bases). The CDR3 consists of 13 residues. V gave up 0 bases and J gave up 6 bases, with 10 bases separating them. CDR1 is SGHRS, CDR2 YFSETQ, per germline. The CDR3, as DNA: TGCGCCAGCAGCTTGGGACAGGCTGGCGAGCAGTACTTC. Its translation is CASSLGQAGEQYF.

This rearrangement joins TRBV19 to TRBJ2-4, with 12 positions matching TRBD2. Germline V gene lookup returns CDR1 LNHDA and CDR2 SQIVND (reference sequence). The CDR3 length is 15 residues. J lost 6 bases, V lost 3 bases, and 3 bases had no gene match. CDR3 sequence (DNA): TGTGCCAGTAGTATTCTAGCGGGAGGGGGAAACATTCAGTACTTC. Translation: CASSILAGGGNIQYF.

This rearrangement joins TRBV30 to TRBJ1-4; 9 nucleotides align to TRBD1. This CDR3 has 13 residues. The V gene's germline CDR1 is GTSNPN and CDR2 SVGIG (reference sequence). V dropped 3 bases and J dropped 7; count of bases not matched to a gene: 3. The CDR3 nucleotides read TGTGCCTGGAGGACAGGGGGTTCTGAAAAACTGTTTTTT. It translates to CAWRTGGSEKLFF.

The chain carries TRBV5-4 and TRBJ2-3; D may be TRBD1 or TRBD2 (5 bases each). The CDR3 runs to 15 residues. Germline-derived CDR1 and CDR2 are SGHNT and YYREEE (reference sequence). The germline V and J ends were trimmed by 1 base and 1 base, with 10 bases remaining between them. Here the CDR3 reads CASSLIGAGTDTQYF. The CDR3 bases are TGTGCCAGCAGCTTGATCGGGGCCGGCACAGATACGCAGTATTTT.

This chain uses TRBV15 with TRBJ2-5; weak D call: TRBD1 (6 bases). The germline V gene has CDR1 LNHNV and CDR2 YYDKDF (reference sequence). Between the trimmed V and J ends, which lost 4 bases and 3 bases, there was a span of 18 bases. CDR3 length equals 16 residues. This CDR3 reads CATSTGSLQGKETQYF. The CDR3 nucleotides read TGTGCCACCAGCACCGGCTCGCTACAGGGCAAAGAGACCCAGTACTTC.

This rearrangement joins TRBV4-2 to TRBJ1-1; TRBD1 might be the D (5 bases). This CDR3 spans 16 amino acids. V dropped 3 bases and J dropped 3 bases, with 17 bases sitting between them. Per germline, CDR1 LGHNA and CDR2 YNFKEQ. The CDR3 protein is CASSQGVDMVDTEAFF. CDR3 DNA sequence: TGTGCCAGCAGCCAGGGGGTTGACATGGTTGACACTGAAGCTTTCTTT.

CDR3 residues: CASSPPGQGYYEQYF. For the CDR3, the DNA is TGTGCCAGCTCACCTCCGGGACAGGGATACTACGAGCAGTACTTC. This rearrangement joins TRBV18 to TRBJ2-7; the match to TRBD1 covers 9 bases. J lost 3 bases, V lost 3 bases, and 6 bases had no gene match. This CDR3 is 15 amino acids long. From germline, CDR1 is KGHSH and CDR2 LQKENI. Variable domain in full (rest from reference TRBV18 and TRBJ2-7): NAGVMQNPRHLVRRRGQEARLRCSPMKGHSHVYWYRQLPEEGLKFMVYLQKENIIDESGMPKERFSAEFPKEGPSILRIQQVVRGDSAAYFCASSPPGQGYYEQYFGPGTRLTVT.

The chain employs TRBV18 and TRBJ1-1; no clear D gene. V gave up 2 bases and J gave up 0 bases, with 13 bases separating them. CDR3 length equals 16 residues. Germline V lookup: CDR1 KGHSH, CDR2 LQKENI. Here the CDR3 reads CASSPTATAMNTEAFF. CDR3 DNA: TGTGCCAGCTCACCAACGGCCACAGCCATGAACACTGAAGCTTTCTTT.

The chain links TRBV6-5 to TRBJ2-3; 11 bases are shared with TRBD2. This CDR3 contains 15 residues. CDR1 is MNHEY, CDR2 SVGAGI, per germline. V shed 5 bases and J 7 bases; nucleotides not matched to a gene: 8. CDR3 amino acids: CASSKIAGGPYTQYF. CDR3 sequence (DNA): TGTGCCAGCAGTAAAATAGCGGGAGGGCCGTATACGCAGTATTTT.

J is TRBJ2-1 and V is TRBV10-3; a possible D gene is TRBD2 (6 bases). Germline-derived CDR1 and CDR2 are ENHRY and SYGVKD. V gave up 6 bases and J gave up 4 bases, with 13 bases separating them. CDR3 length: 14 residues. In DNA, the CDR3 is TGTGCCATCAGAGCTAGCGAGGGGTACAATGAGCAGTTCTTC. Its translation is CAIRASEGYNEQFF.

The V and J genes are TRBV12-3 or TRBV12-4 and TRBJ2-5; D is undetermined. Between the trimmed V and J ends, which lost 6 bases and 2 bases, there was a span of 4 bases. The CDR3 covers 11 residues. In DNA form, the CDR3 reads TGTGCCAGCAGCATTCAAGAGACCCAGTACTTC. Its translation is CASSIQETQYF.

The chain uses TRBV19 and TRBJ1-4; possible D gene TRBD1, 6 bases. The ends were cut back, 5 bases at V and 6 bases at J, with 13 bases in the middle. This CDR3 region has 14 residues. The germline gives CDR1 LNHDA, CDR2 SQIVND (reference sequence). CDR3 sequence: CASSLDRLDEKLFF. The CDR3 DNA sequence: TGTGCCAGTAGTTTGGACAGATTGGATGAAAAACTGTTTTTT. Looking up the rest from reference TRBV19 and TRBJ1-4 gives the full variable domain: DGGITQSPKYLFRKEGQNVTLSCEQNLNHDAMYWYRQDPGQGLRLIYYSQIVNDFQKGDIAEGYSVSREKKESFPLTVTSAQKNPTAFYLCASSLDRLDEKLFFGSGTQLSVL.

Worth noting for this clone: The sample contains more than one DNA sequence encoding this CDR3. The chain employs TRBV15 and TRBJ1-4; the D gene is possibly TRBD1 (5 bases). CDR1 is LNHNV, CDR2 YYDKDF, per germline (reference sequence). The CDR3 contains 13 residues. V gave up 3 bases and J gave up 5 bases, with 7 bases separating them. The CDR3 loop is CATSRTVNEKLFF. The CDR3 DNA reads as TGTGCCACCAGCAGGACAGTGAATGAAAAACTGTTTTTT. The whole variable domain, remainder taken from reference TRBV15 and TRBJ1-4, is DAMVIQNPRYQVTQFGKPVTLSCSQTLNHNVMYWYQQKSSQAPKLLFHYYDKDFNNEADTPDNFQSRRPNTSFCFLDIRSPGLGDTAMYLCATSRTVNEKLFFGSGTQLSVL.

The DNA for the CDR3 is TGTGCCATCAGTGACGGGGGTGGCTACACCTTC. As protein: CAISDGGGYTF. The rearrangement links TRBV10-3 to TRBJ1-2; tentatively, D is TRBD1 (5 bases). Germline CDR1 is ENHRY and CDR2 is SYGVKD. V lost 3 bases and J 7 bases, leaving 6 bases between the germline ends. This CDR3 spans 11 amino acids.

The CDR3 loop reads CSVRDTGELFF. CDR3 DNA sequence: TGCAGCGTGCGGGACACCGGGGAGCTGTTTTTT. This chain joins TRBV29-1 and TRBJ2-2, with a tentative D call TRBD2 (5 bases). CDR1 SQVTM and CDR2 ANQGSEA come from the germline V gene. The V end was cut by 6 bases, the J end by 3 bases, with 5 bases between. The CDR3 extends over 11 amino acids.

The chain uses TRBV27 and TRBJ2-2, with 7 bases lining up with TRBD2. Trimming took 1 base from V and 3 from J; bases not matched to a gene: 2. The germline gives CDR1 MNHEY, CDR2 SMNVEV (reference sequence). There are 15 residues in the CDR3. This CDR3 is CASSLWEGYTGELFF. DNA of the CDR3: TGTGCCAGCAGTTTATGGGAGGGTTACACCGGGGAGCTGTTTTTT.

The chain carries TRBV5-1 and TRBJ1-2, with a weak D call TRBD1 (5 bases). The CDR3 is 15 amino acids. CDR1 SGHRS and CDR2 YFSETQ come from the germline V gene. The ends were cut back, 4 bases at V and 0 bases at J, with 13 bases in the middle. The CDR3 nucleotides are TGCGCCAGCAGCCCCGGGGGGAGAACTAACTATGGCTACACCTTC. Translated, it gives CASSPGGRTNYGYTF.

The table lists this clone with a count of one. The J gene is TRBJ2-7, the V gene TRBV9; 10 bases are a match to TRBD2. With 4 bases clipped from V and 6 bases from J, the junction kept 7 bases outside the gene matches. This CDR3 is built from 14 residues. Germline V CDR1 and CDR2: SGDLS, YYNGEE. The CDR3 nucleotides read TGTGCCAGCAGCCCGACTAGCGGGCCTGGCGAGCAGTACTTC. It translates to CASSPTSGPGEQYF.

This chain joins TRBV20-1 and TRBJ2-5; TRBD1 is a possible D gene (6 bases). Deletions cut 3 bases from V and 3 bases from J, with 11 bases between. The CDR3 covers 13 residues. Germline CDR1 reads DFQATT; CDR2 reads SNEGSKA (reference sequence). CDR3 nucleotides: TGCAGTGCTAGTCAGGGGAATGAAGAGACCCAGTACTTC. Translation gives CSASQGNEETQYF.

This clone was observed once. The chain uses TRBV2 and TRBJ1-1; a weak D match, TRBD1 (6 bases). Trimming removed 5 bases from V and 1 base from J, with 17 bases in between. This CDR3 comprises 16 residues. Germline values: CDR1 SNHLY, CDR2 FYNNEI. CDR3 sequence reads: CASSFQGRAGNTEAFF. In nucleotides, the CDR3 is TGTGCCAGCAGTTTCCAGGGGAGGGCTGGGAACACTGAAGCTTTCTTT.

The chain carries TRBV7-3 and TRBJ1-2; TRBD1 matches at 7 bases. Germline V CDR1 and CDR2: SGHTA, FQGTGA. The CDR3 loop spans 15 amino acids. The V segment lost 3 bases and the J segment 6 bases; nucleotides outside the gene matches: 10. CDR3 nucleotide sequence: TGTGCCAGCAGCTTGATTCCCACAGGGGCCGATGGCTACACCTTC. Translating gives CASSLIPTGADGYTF.

This clone was recorded once. V usage is TRBV18 and J usage is TRBJ2-7, with D unresolved. This CDR3 contains 15 residues. Trimming took off 6 bases at V and 1 base at J, with 16 bases between the two ends. Germline V gene sequence: CDR1 KGHSH, CDR2 LQKENI. The CDR3 protein is CASSVDIGLSYEQYF. The CDR3 DNA is TGTGCCAGCTCCGTTGACATAGGGTTGTCCTACGAGCAGTACTTC.

This chain uses TRBV6-5 with TRBJ2-5; 7 nucleotides agree with TRBD2. After removal of 0 bases from V and 5 bases from J, the junction contained 6 bases not matched to a gene. CDR3 length: 15 amino acids. CDR1 MNHEY and CDR2 SVGAGI come from the germline V gene. The CDR3 region is CASSYSGGGWETQYF. The CDR3 coding sequence is TGTGCCAGCAGTTACTCTGGGGGAGGGTGGGAGACCCAGTACTTC.

The genes are TRBV19 and TRBJ2-2; D unclear. V was trimmed by 6 bases and J by 4 bases, leaving 12 bases between them. Germline V gene sequence: CDR1 LNHDA, CDR2 SQIVND (reference sequence). This CDR3 contains 14 residues. CDR3 sequence: CASSVVRSTGELFF. CDR3 DNA: TGTGCCAGTAGCGTGGTCCGATCCACCGGGGAGCTGTTTTTT.

The chain combines TRBV7-3 with TRBJ2-3; 8 bases are a match to TRBD1. Germline values: CDR1 SGHTA, CDR2 FQGTGA. After removal of 5 bases from V and 5 bases from J, the junction contained 6 bases not matched to a gene. The CDR3 sequence is 14 residues long. The CDR3 is CASSPLGQGDTQYF. CDR3 in DNA: TGTGCCAGCAGCCCCCTCGGACAGGGAGATACGCAGTATTTT.